This TCR beta chain was sequenced in a study of blood T cell repertoires in COVID-19. Methods used by the authors: The assay estimated nucleated cells by amplifying reference gene primers. Some clones are missing from TCRdb's copy, which holds only in-frame ones; the method was immunoSEQ multiplex PCR. D and trimming come from the DNA, and the V and J calls and clone size come from that table. The sample consists of tens of thousands of clones, roughly 83% of them appearing once. V was pared by 7 bases and J by 6 bases, with 13 bases of the junction left unmatched. Germline V gene lookup returns CDR1 LNHDA and CDR2 SQIVND (reference sequence). This CDR3 has 16 residues.

The clonotype was recovered from a man aged 45-60 years with acute or convalescent COVID-19. Sequenced input: peripheral blood. This rearrangement joins TRBV19 to TRBJ1-2, with 11 bases fitting TRBD1. The CDR3 protein is CASNIGQGAGGDGYTF. CDR3 DNA: TGTGCCAGTAATATCGGACAGGGGGCAGGGGGAGATGGCTACACCTTC.